The clone carrying this TCR beta chain was counted between two and nine times. Its target is not known. The sample is drawn from a study of cytomegalovirus exposure and HLA in healthy donors. Study-level information: Genotyping showed roughly 76% of roughly 400 donors falling in the Caucasian-associated ancestry cluster. Study results and caveats: CMV antigen specificity was confirmed in vitro for three CMV-associated chains. When analyzed later, a missense DCLRE1C variant was found to be linked to TCR beta V- and J-gene trimming. Later, an analysis showed that TCR beta chains associated with HLA were more clonally expanded than others that were equally common.

The CDR3 covers 14 residues. The germline V gene has CDR1 KGHSH and CDR2 LQKENI. V was shortened by 3 bases and J by 7 bases, with 13 bases between the two germline ends. The PCR employed 60 Vbeta primers together with 13 Jbeta primers. This table comes from immunoSEQ multiplex PCR, and its TCRdb copy is limited to in-frame clones, with some not included. This sample has 110,000 or so clones, with about 8% found just once. The chain combines TRBV18 with TRBJ1-5; D might be TRBD1 (5 bases). The sequence was collected from a middle-aged woman in good health and CMV-seropositive. The sample taken for sequencing was PBMCs. For the CDR3, the DNA is TGTGCCAGCTCACCCGCCCGGGGGGAACAGCCCCAGCATTTT. Its translation: CASSPARGEQPQHF.